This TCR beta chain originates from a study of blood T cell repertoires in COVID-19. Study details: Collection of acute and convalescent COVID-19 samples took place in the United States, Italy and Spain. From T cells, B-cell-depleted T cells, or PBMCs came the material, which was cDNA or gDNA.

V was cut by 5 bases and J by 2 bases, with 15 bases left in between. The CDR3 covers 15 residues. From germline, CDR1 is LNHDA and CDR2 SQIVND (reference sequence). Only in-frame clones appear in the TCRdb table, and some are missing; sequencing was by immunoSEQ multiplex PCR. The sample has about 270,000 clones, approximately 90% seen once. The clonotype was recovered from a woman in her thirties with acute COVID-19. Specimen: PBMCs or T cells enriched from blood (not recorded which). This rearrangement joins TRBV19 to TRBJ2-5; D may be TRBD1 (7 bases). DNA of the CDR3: TGTGCCAGTAGTCTGGAGGGGACAGCACAAGAGACCCAGTACTTC. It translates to CASSLEGTAQETQYF.